The subject of this entry is one TCR beta chain. This CDR3 spans 15 amino acids. The ends lost 1 base at V and 6 bases at J; junction bases unmatched: 7. Germline-derived CDR1 and CDR2 are SGHTA and FQGNSA. Authors' data handling: From reference gene primer amplification, estimates of nucleated cell counts were derived. Clones were read by immunoSEQ multiplex PCR, and TCRdb kept only the in-frame ones, dropping some. V and J calls and clone size are copied from that table; D and trimming were computed from the DNA. The sample carries tens of thousands of clones, about 76% recorded once. This sample was included in a study of blood T cell repertoires in COVID-19. The overall study: Donors in the United States, Italy and Spain gave samples during acute or convalescent COVID-19. T cells, B-cell-depleted T cells, or PBMCs provided the cDNA or gDNA that served as material.

J is TRBJ2-7 and V is TRBV7-2; TRBD1 agrees at 9 bases. Source material: peripheral blood. This receptor was obtained from an elderly man with acute or convalescent COVID-19. The CDR3 spells CASSLVVGTGLEQYF. Here the CDR3 DNA reads TGTGCCAGCAGCTTAGTTGTCGGGACAGGGCTCGAGCAGTACTTC.